This TCR beta chain stems from a study of T-cell reconstitution after alpha-beta-depleted transplantation in children. The sample holds many counts of this clonotype. Its antigen is currently unknown. CDR1 is MGHDK and CDR2 is SYGVNS in the germline V gene. The V end was cut by 6 bases, the J end by 0 bases, with 18 bases between. The CDR3 contains 18 residues. Whole-study results and caveats: The study reportedly traced alpha-beta T cells about two months after transplant to several hundred expanded graft clones. T-cell numbers and diversity, one year after transplant, stemmed largely from T cells that were newly produced. TCRbeta diversity was high at day 60 in some patients (a result of surviving recipient T cells and thymic progenitors).

TCRbeta library preparation incorporated unique molecular identifiers. Each CDR3 protein gets one entry after TCRdb re-called the PCR reads with MiXCR. The sample yields approximately 300,000 distinct CDR3 sequences, approximately 10% seen once. The material was peripheral blood, obtained 180 days after TCRalphabeta/CD19-depleted stem cell transplant. J is TRBJ2-6 and V is TRBV25-1; D is possibly TRBD1 (6 bases). This TCR derives from a male patient between 2 and 10 years old who had a stem cell transplant for chronic granulomatous disease, so the T cells may come from the graft donor. The CDR3 nucleotides read TGTGCCAGCAGACCACAGGGTTCCTATAGCTCTGGGGCCAACGTCCTGACTTTC. Translation gives CASRPQGSYSSGANVLTF. The full variable domain, in which reference TRBV25-1 and TRBJ2-6 provide the parts outside the CDR3, is EADIYQTPRYLVIGTGKKITLECSQTMGHDKMYWYQQDPGMELHLIHYSYGVNSTEKGDLSSESTVSRIRTEHFPLTLESARPSHTSQYLCASRPQGSYSSGANVLTFGAGSRLTVL.